This T cell receptor (beta chain) was recorded in a study of blood T cell repertoires in COVID-19. About the study: T cells, B-cell-depleted T cells, or PBMCs provided the cDNA or gDNA that served as material.

This clone was found once. TCRdb's table, derived via immunoSEQ multiplex PCR, lists solely in-frame clones and lacks some. The profile shows more than 95,000 clones, 82% of them singletons. V shed 1 base and J 5 bases; nucleotides not matched to a gene: 6. Looked up from germline, CDR1 is SGHTA and CDR2 is FQGNSA. The CDR3 sequence is 15 residues long. The J gene is TRBJ2-7, the V gene TRBV7-2; 9 positions match TRBD2. The source of this sequence is an elderly man with acute or convalescent COVID-19. Sequenced input: peripheral blood. For the CDR3, the DNA is TGTGCCAGCAGCTTAGGTATTAGCGGGAGAGACGAGCAGTACTTC. This translates into CASSLGISGRDEQYF.